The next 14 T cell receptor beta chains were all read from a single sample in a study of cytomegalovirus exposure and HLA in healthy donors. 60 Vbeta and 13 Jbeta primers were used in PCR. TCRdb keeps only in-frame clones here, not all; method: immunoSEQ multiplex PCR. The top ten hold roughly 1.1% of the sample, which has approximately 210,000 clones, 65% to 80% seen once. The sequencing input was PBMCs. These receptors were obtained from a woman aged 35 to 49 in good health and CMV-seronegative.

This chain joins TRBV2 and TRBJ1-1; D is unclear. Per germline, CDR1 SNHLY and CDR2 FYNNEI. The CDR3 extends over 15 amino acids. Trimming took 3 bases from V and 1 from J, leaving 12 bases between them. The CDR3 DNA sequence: TGTGCCAGCAGTGATTCGTGGCGGAAGAACACTGAAGCTTTCTTT. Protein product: CASSDSWRKNTEAFF.

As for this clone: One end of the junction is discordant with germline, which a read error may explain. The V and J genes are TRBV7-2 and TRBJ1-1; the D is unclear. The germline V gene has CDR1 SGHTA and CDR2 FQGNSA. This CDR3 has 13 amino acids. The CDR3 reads CANSFNKNTEAFF. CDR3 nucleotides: TGTGCCAACAGCTTCAACAAGAACACTGAAGCTTTCTTT.

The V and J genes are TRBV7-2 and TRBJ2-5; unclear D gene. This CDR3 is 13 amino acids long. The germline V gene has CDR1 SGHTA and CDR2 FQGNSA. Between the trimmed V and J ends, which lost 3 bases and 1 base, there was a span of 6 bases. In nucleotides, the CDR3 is TGTGCCAGCAGCTTGCGGAGCCAAGAGACCCAGTACTTC. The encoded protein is CASSLRSQETQYF. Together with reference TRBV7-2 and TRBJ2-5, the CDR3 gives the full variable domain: GAGVSQSPSNKVTEKGKDVELRCDPISGHTALYWYRQSLGQGLEFLIYFQGNSAPDKSGLPSDRFSAERTGGSVSTLTIQRTQQEDSAVYLCASSLRSQETQYFGPGTRLLVL.

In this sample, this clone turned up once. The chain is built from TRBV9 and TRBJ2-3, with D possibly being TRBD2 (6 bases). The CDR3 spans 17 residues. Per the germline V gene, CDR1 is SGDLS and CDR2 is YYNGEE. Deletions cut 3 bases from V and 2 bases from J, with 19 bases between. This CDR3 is CASSAPVQRVDTDTQYF. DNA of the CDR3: TGTGCCAGCAGCGCCCCCGTGCAGCGGGTAGACACAGATACGCAGTATTTT.

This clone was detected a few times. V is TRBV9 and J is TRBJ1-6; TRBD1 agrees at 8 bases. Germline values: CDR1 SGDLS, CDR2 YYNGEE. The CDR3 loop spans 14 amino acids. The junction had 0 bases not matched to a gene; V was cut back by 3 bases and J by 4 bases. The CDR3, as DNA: TGTGCCAGCAGCGGGACAGGGTATAATTCACCCCTCCACTTT. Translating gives CASSGTGYNSPLHF.

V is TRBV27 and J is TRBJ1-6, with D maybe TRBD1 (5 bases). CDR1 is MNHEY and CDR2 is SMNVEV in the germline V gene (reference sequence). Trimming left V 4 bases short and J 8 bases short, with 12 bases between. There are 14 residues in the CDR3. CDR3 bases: TGTGCCAGCAGTTGGGGAGCGGGGGATTCACCCCTCCACTTT. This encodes CASSWGAGDSPLHF.

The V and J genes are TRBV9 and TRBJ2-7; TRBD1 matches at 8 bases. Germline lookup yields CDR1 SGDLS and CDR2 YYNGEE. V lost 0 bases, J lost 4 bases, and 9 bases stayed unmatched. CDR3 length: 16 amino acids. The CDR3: CASSVGGGTGGYEQYF. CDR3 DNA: TGTGCCAGCAGCGTAGGGGGCGGGACAGGCGGTTACGAGCAGTACTTC.

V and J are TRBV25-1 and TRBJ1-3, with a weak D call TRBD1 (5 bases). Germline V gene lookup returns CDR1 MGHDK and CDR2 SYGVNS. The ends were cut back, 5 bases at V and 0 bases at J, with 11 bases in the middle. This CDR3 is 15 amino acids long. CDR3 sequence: CASSSPGHSGNTIYF. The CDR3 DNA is TGTGCCAGCAGTAGCCCAGGGCACTCTGGAAACACCATATATTTT.

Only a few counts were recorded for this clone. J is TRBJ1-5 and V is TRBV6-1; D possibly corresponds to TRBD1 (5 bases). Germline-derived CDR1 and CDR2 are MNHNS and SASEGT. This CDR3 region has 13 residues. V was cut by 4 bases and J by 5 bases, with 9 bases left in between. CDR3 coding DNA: TGTGCCAGCAGTGGCGACAGTGATCAGCCCCAGCATTTT. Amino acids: CASSGDSDQPQHF.

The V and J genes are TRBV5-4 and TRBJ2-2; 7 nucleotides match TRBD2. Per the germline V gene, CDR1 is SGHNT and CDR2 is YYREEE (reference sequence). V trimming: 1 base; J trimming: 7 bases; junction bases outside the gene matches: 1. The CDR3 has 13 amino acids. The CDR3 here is CASSLPGGGELFF. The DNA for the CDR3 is TGTGCCAGCAGCTTGCCGGGAGGCGGGGAGCTGTTTTTT.

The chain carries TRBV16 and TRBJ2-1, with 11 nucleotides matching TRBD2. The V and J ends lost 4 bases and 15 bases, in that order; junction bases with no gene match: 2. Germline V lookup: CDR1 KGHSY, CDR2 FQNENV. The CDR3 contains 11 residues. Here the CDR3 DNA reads TGTGCCAGCAGCCCGGGACTAGCGGCGTTCTTC. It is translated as CASSPGLAAFF.

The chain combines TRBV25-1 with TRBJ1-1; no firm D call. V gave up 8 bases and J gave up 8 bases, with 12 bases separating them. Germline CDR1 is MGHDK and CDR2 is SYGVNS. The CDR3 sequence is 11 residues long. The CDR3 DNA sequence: TGTGCCAGCTCCCGCGGGTGGGAAGCTTTCTTT. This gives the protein CASSRGWEAFF.

The CDR3 nucleotides are TGTGCCTGGAGTGCGGGAGGGAGCCGCTCCTATGGCTACACCTTC. As protein: CAWSAGGSRSYGYTF. The V gene is TRBV30, the J gene TRBJ1-2; no clear D. Germline V gives CDR1 GTSNPN, CDR2 SVGIG (reference sequence). This CDR3 has 15 amino acids. The germline V and J ends were trimmed by 1 base and 4 bases, with 16 bases remaining between them. Together with reference TRBV30 and TRBJ1-2, the CDR3 gives the full variable domain: SQTIHQWPATLVQPVGSPLSLECTVEGTSNPNLYWYRQAAGRGLQLLFYSVGIGQISSEVPQNLSASRPQDRQFILSSKKLLLSDSGFYLCAWSAGGSRSYGYTFGSGTRLTVV.

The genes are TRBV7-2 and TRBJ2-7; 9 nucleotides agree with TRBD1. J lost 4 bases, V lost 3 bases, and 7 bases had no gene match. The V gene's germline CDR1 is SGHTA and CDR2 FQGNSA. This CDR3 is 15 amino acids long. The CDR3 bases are TGTGCCAGCAGCTTGGCACAGGGGGCGTGGTACGAGCAGTACGTC. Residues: CASSLAQGAWYEQYV.